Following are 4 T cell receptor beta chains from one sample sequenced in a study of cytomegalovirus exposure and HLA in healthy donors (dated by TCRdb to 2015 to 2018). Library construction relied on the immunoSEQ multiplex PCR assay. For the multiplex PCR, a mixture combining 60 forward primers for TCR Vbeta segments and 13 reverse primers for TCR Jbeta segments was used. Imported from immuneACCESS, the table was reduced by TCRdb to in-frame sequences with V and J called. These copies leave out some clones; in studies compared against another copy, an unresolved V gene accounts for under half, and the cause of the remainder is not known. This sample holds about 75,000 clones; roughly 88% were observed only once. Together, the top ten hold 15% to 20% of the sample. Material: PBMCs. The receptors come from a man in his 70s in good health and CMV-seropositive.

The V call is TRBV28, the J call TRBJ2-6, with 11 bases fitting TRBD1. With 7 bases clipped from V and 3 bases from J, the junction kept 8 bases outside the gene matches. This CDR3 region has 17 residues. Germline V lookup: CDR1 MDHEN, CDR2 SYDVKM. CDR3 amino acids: CASKARTGGSGANVLTF. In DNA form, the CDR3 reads TGTGCCAGCAAAGCCCGGACAGGGGGCAGTGGGGCCAACGTCCTGACTTTC.

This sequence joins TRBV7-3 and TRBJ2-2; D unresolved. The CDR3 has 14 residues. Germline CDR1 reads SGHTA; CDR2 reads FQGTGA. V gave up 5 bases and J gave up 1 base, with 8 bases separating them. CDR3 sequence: CASSPYRNTGELFF. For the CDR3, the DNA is TGTGCCAGCAGCCCTTACAGGAACACCGGGGAGCTGTTTTTT.

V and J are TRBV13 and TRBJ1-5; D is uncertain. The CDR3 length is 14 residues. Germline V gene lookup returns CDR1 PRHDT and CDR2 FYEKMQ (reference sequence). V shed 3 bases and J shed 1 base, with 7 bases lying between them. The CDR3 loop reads CASSLGASNQPQHF. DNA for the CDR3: TGTGCCAGCAGCTTGGGAGCGAGCAATCAGCCCCAGCATTTT.

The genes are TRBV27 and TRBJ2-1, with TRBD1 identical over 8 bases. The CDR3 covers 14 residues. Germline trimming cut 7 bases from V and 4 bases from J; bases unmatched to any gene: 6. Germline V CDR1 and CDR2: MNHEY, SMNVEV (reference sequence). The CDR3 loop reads CASKSGGAYNEQFF. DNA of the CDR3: TGTGCCAGCAAATCAGGGGGCGCTTACAATGAGCAGTTCTTC.